The T cell receptor (beta chain) under discussion was sequenced for a study of cytomegalovirus exposure and HLA in healthy donors. Study-level results: Follow-up analysis later connected one missense variant in DCLRE1C with trimming of TCR beta V- and J-genes.

The primer mix had 60 Vbeta and 13 Jbeta primers. TCRdb's table, derived via immunoSEQ multiplex PCR, lists solely in-frame clones and lacks some. The repertoire holds roughly 140,000 clones, with about two thirds as singletons. As concerns this clone: What it binds is unknown.

Trimming pared 1 base from V and 5 bases from J, leaving 9 bases between. The CDR3 length is 13 residues. Germline V gives CDR1 KGHSY, CDR2 FQNENV. Participants comprised healthy donors of bone marrow. The donors, nominally healthy at sampling, likely had unrecorded immune exposures. This chain links TRBV16 with TRBJ2-7; D is unclear. The sample taken for sequencing was PBMCs. This receptor was identified in a man aged 55 to 70 in good health and CMV-seronegative. CDR3 region: CASSQFRDNEQYF. The CDR3 nucleotides are TGTGCCAGCAGCCAATTTCGAGACAACGAGCAGTACTTC. The full variable domain, rest sourced from reference TRBV16 and TRBJ2-7, is GEEVAQTPKHLVRGEGQKAKLYCAPIKGHSYVFWYQQVLKNEFKFLISFQNENVFDETGMPKERFSAKCLPNSPCSLEIQATKLEDSAVYFCASSQFRDNEQYFGPGTRLTVT.